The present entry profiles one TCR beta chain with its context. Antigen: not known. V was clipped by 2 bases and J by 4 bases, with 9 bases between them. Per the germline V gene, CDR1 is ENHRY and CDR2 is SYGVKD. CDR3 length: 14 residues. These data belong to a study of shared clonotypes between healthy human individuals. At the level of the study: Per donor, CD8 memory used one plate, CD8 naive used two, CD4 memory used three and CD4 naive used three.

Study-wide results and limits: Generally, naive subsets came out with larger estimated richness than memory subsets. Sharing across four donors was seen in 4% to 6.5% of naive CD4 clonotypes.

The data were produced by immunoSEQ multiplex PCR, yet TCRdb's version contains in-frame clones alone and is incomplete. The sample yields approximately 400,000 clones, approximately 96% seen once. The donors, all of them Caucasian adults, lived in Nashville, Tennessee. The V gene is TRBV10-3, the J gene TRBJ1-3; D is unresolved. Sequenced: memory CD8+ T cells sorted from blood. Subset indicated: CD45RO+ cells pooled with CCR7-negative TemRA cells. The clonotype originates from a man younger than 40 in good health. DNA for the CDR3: TGTGCCATCAGTGAGGAGAGGGCCGGAAACACCATATATTTT. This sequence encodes CAISEERAGNTIYF.